These 8 T cell receptor beta chains were sequenced from one sample in a study of blood T cell repertoires in COVID-19. Data came from immunoSEQ multiplex PCR; TCRdb stores just in-frame clones and leaves some out. The data show 45,000 to 70,000 clones, 82% seen once. Specimen: peripheral blood. Receptor source: a woman in her sixties with acute or convalescent COVID-19.

The rearrangement joins TRBV5-6 to TRBJ1-4, with a weak D call TRBD1 (5 bases). Looked up from germline, CDR1 is SGHDT and CDR2 is YYEEEE. V was shortened by 7 bases and J by 0 bases, with 10 bases between the two germline ends. The CDR3 length is 14 residues. In DNA form, the CDR3 reads TGTGCCAGCGCCGGGGGAGCAACTAATGAAAAACTGTTTTTT. The encoded protein is CASAGGATNEKLFF.

This chain connects TRBV5-5 to TRBJ2-6; D perhaps matches TRBD2 (6 bases). Germline V gives CDR1 SGHKS, CDR2 YYEKEE (reference sequence). With 0 bases removed from V and 2 bases from J, the gap between germline ends came to 15 bases. The CDR3 spans 18 residues. The CDR3 reads CASSLAGGRWAGANVLTF. CDR3 DNA sequence: TGTGCCAGCAGCTTGGCCGGGGGTAGGTGGGCTGGGGCCAACGTCCTGACTTTC. Variable domain in full (rest from reference TRBV5-5 and TRBJ2-6): DAGVTQSPTHLIKTRGQQVTLRCSPISGHKSVSWYQQVLGQGPQFIFQYYEKEERGRGNFPDRFSARQFPNYSSELNVNALLLGDSALYLCASSLAGGRWAGANVLTFGAGSRLTVL.

This clone was seen just once. This chain joins TRBV25-1 and TRBJ1-1; 9 nucleotides align to TRBD1. The length of the CDR3 is 13 residues. Germline CDR1 is MGHDK and CDR2 is SYGVNS. J gave up 6 bases and V 5 bases, and 4 bases lay outside the gene matches. The CDR3 sequence: CASSSDRGPEAFF. DNA for the CDR3: TGTGCCAGCAGTTCGGACAGGGGTCCTGAAGCTTTCTTT.

The chain recombines TRBV6-5 with TRBJ2-5, with 8 bases that match TRBD1. The CDR3 is made up of 14 amino acids. J was trimmed by 5 bases and V by 0 bases; bases with no gene match: 2. Germline CDR1 reads MNHEY; CDR2 reads SVGAGI. The CDR3 DNA reads TGTGCCAGCAGTTACTCGAACAGGGGGGAGACCCAGTACTTC. It encodes CASSYSNRGETQYF.

The chain employs TRBV27 and TRBJ2-1; 7 nucleotides line up with TRBD1. The CDR3 has 15 amino acids. With V trimmed by 2 bases and J by 7 bases, 8 bases remained unmatched. In germline, CDR1 is MNHEY, CDR2 SMNVEV (reference sequence). This CDR3 reads CASSLKAGGTNEQFF. In DNA form, the CDR3 reads TGTGCCAGCAGTTTAAAGGCAGGGGGTACGAATGAGCAGTTCTTC.

The chain couples TRBV28 to TRBJ1-2; 10 bases agree with TRBD1. Trimming took 2 bases from V and 4 from J; bases not matched to a gene: 1. From germline, CDR1 is MDHEN and CDR2 SYDVKM. The CDR3 consists of 14 residues. Here the CDR3 reads CASSLGQGVYGYTF. CDR3 DNA: TGTGCCAGCAGTTTAGGACAGGGGGTCTATGGCTACACCTTC.

The chain couples TRBV5-6 to TRBJ1-6; unclear D gene. The CDR3 runs 15 residues. Germline V gene sequence: CDR1 SGHDT, CDR2 YYEEEE. V lost 2 bases, J lost 0 bases, and 6 bases lay in between. CDR3 sequence (DNA): TGTGCCAGCAGCTTCCACAGCTCCTATAATTCACCCCTCCACTTT. This translates into CASSFHSSYNSPLHF. Drawing the rest from reference TRBV5-6 and TRBJ1-6, the complete variable domain is DAGVTQSPTHLIKTRGQQVTLRCSPKSGHDTVSWYQQALGQGPQFIFQYYEEEERQRGNFPDRFSGHQFPNYSSELNVNALLLGDSALYLCASSFHSSYNSPLHFGNGTRLTVT.

The V and J genes are TRBV24-1 and TRBJ2-1; D unresolved. From germline, CDR1 is KGHDR and CDR2 SFDVKD. Trimming stripped 3 bases from V and 0 bases from J, with 8 bases between. The CDR3 has 15 residues. For the CDR3, the DNA is TGTGCCACCAGTGATGATCTGAGCTCCTACAATGAGCAGTTCTTC. Translating gives CATSDDLSSYNEQFF.